This T cell receptor beta chain is drawn from a study of metastatic and nonmetastatic thyroid tumors. Study information: Across peripheral blood and tumor or nodule tissue samples taken from malignant and benign thyroid patients, the repertoires were compared with one another.

Using MiXCR, TCRdb reanalyzed the PCR reads. The sample lists over 45,000 clones; approximately 20% were seen once. Thyroid surgery had not been preceded by any treatment in any patient. CDR3 length: 11 amino acids. V lost 3 bases, J lost 3 bases, and 5 bases lay in between. Looked up from germline, CDR1 is DFQATT and CDR2 is SNEGSKA (reference sequence). This clone was counted at least ten times. The sequence was collected from a male donor with papillary thyroid cancer or a benign thyroid nodule (not recorded which). Some clones in this sample may be carry-over from other donors' samples. The rearrangement joins TRBV20-1 to TRBJ1-2, with no clear D. Sequences were obtained from blood. The CDR3 DNA reads TGCAGTGCTAGTATGGACTATGGCTACACCTTC. It is translated as CSASMDYGYTF.